The next 14 T cell receptor beta chains were all read from a single sample in a study of shared clonotypes between healthy human individuals. Profiled with immunoSEQ multiplex PCR; TCRdb holds only in-frame clones, not every one. Of about 2.4 million clones in the sample, 93% were seen once. The sample comprised naive CD4+ T cells from PBMCs. Subset denoted: CD45RA+ positively selected. All receptors come from a man aged 18 to 29 in good health. Some clones in this sample may be carry-over from other donors' samples.

V gene TRBV5-1 combines with J gene TRBJ1-3; D is ambiguous. In germline, CDR1 is SGHRS, CDR2 YFSETQ. Trimming cost V 0 bases and J 0 bases, with 13 bases left between them. This CDR3 has 17 residues. In DNA, the CDR3 is TGCGCCAGCAGCTTGGCCCCCCCCGGGTTCTCTGGAAACACCATATATTTT. Translated: CASSLAPPGFSGNTIYF.

This chain uses TRBV9 with TRBJ2-6; either TRBD1 or TRBD2 may fit D (5 bases each). The CDR3 runs 17 residues. The germline gives CDR1 SGDLS, CDR2 YYNGEE. The ends were cut back, 5 bases at V and 0 bases at J, with 15 bases in the middle. DNA of the CDR3: TGTGCCAGCAGGTTGGGGCAGGCGGGCTCTGGGGCCAACGTCCTGACTTTC. Translation: CASRLGQAGSGANVLTF.

The CDR3 sequence is CASSPREGTDTQYF. The CDR3 DNA reads TGTGCCAGCAGTCCCAGGGAAGGTACAGATACGCAGTATTTT. The chain joins TRBV6-1 to TRBJ2-3; possibly TRBD1 for D (5 bases). Between the trimmed V and J ends, which lost 5 bases and 3 bases, there was a span of 12 bases. From germline, CDR1 is MNHNS and CDR2 SASEGT. The CDR3 runs 14 residues.

The chain employs TRBV6-6 and TRBJ1-2; the D gene is possibly TRBD1 (6 bases). CDR1 is MNHNY and CDR2 is SVGAGI in the germline V gene (reference sequence). V was shortened by 6 bases and J by 4 bases, with 12 bases between the two germline ends. This CDR3 is 13 amino acids long. In DNA form, the CDR3 reads TGTGCCAGCAGCCCAGGGGTCGGCTATGGCTACACCTTC. It translates to CASSPGVGYGYTF.

Comment on this clone: Additional DNA sequences in this sample encode the identical CDR3. The V call is TRBV27, the J call TRBJ2-2; D unresolved. This CDR3 is built from 12 residues. In germline, CDR1 is MNHEY, CDR2 SMNVEV (reference sequence). The V gene lost 5 bases and the J gene lost 3 bases, with 4 bases spanning the gap. DNA of the CDR3: TGTGCCAGCAGTCCGTACACCGGGGAGCTGTTTTTT. This translates into CASSPYTGELFF.

The chain couples TRBV11-3 to TRBJ2-5; 8 bases line up with TRBD1. Germline V gives CDR1 SGHNT, CDR2 YENEEA. This CDR3 is built from 14 residues. V lost 4 bases, J lost 3 bases, and 4 bases stayed unmatched. The CDR3: CASSSGTGEETQYF. The DNA of the CDR3 is TGTGCCAGCAGCTCCGGGACAGGTGAAGAGACCCAGTACTTC.

This clone was counted once. The J gene is TRBJ2-3, the V gene TRBV29-1; D gene ambiguous. The germline CDR1 and CDR2 sequences are SQVTM and ANQGSEA. The CDR3 totals 13 residues. Trimming removed 4 bases from V and 6 bases from J, with 14 bases in between. The CDR3 region is CSVGIVGRDTQYF. DNA for the CDR3: TGCAGCGTTGGTATAGTCGGGCGGGATACGCAGTATTTT.

The J gene is TRBJ1-6, the V gene TRBV4-2; D may be TRBD1 (5 bases). The CDR3 totals 15 residues. Germline V CDR1 and CDR2: LGHNA, YNFKEQ. V was clipped by 0 bases and J by 10 bases, with 13 bases between them. The CDR3 protein is CASSQDSGGRSPLHF. The CDR3 bases are TGTGCCAGCAGCCAAGACTCGGGGGGTAGATCACCCCTCCACTTT.

The gene calls are TRBV19 and TRBJ1-5, with a possible D match to TRBD1 (5 bases). V dropped 3 bases and J dropped 2 bases, with 14 bases sitting between them. This CDR3 spans 16 amino acids. Germline V lookup: CDR1 LNHDA, CDR2 SQIVND (reference sequence). DNA of the CDR3: TGTGCCAGTAGTATGGTTGGGGGGGGTGGCAATCAGCCCCAGCATTTT. Translation: CASSMVGGGGNQPQHF.

The chain uses TRBV6-5 and TRBJ1-1; TRBD1 matches at 9 bases. After removal of 5 bases from V and 11 bases from J, the junction contained 6 bases not matched to a gene. Germline V gene data show CDR1 as MNHEY and CDR2 as SVGAGI. The CDR3 loop spans 12 amino acids. The CDR3 nucleotides read TGTGCCAGCAGTATACGACAGGGGGATGCTTTCTTT. It yields the protein CASSIRQGDAFF.

The V gene is TRBV2, the J gene TRBJ2-7; TRBD1 is a possible D gene (6 bases). CDR3 size: 13 residues. Germline V gene lookup returns CDR1 SNHLY and CDR2 FYNNEI. Trimming took 6 bases from V and 5 from J, leaving 14 bases between them. The CDR3 sequence: CASRETGQDEQYF. In DNA form, the CDR3 reads TGTGCCAGCAGGGAGACAGGTCAGGACGAGCAGTACTTC.

The V gene is TRBV5-1, the J gene TRBJ2-3; D perhaps matches TRBD2 (7 bases). Germline V gene data show CDR1 as SGHRS and CDR2 as YFSETQ. The V end lost 4 bases, the J end lost 3 bases, and 15 bases lay between the germline ends. The length of the CDR3 is 15 residues. The DNA of the CDR3 is TGCGCCAGCAGCCCCTCGGGGGGCGATACAGATACGCAGTATTTT. Translated: CASSPSGGDTDTQYF.

The rearrangement uses TRBV29-1 and TRBJ2-1; either TRBD1 or TRBD2 may fit D (6 bases each). The CDR3 spans 12 residues. V was pared by 3 bases and J by 9 bases, with 12 bases between. In germline, CDR1 is SQVTM, CDR2 ANQGSEA. CDR3 sequence: CSVESGGGEQFF. DNA for the CDR3: TGCAGCGTTGAGTCCGGGGGCGGTGAGCAGTTCTTC.

This clone showed up just a few times. The chain combines TRBV10-1 with TRBJ1-2; tentatively, D is TRBD1 (5 bases). The CDR3 runs to 13 residues. Trimming cost V 2 bases and J 7 bases, with 11 bases left between them. The germline CDR1 and CDR2 sequences are WNHNN and SYGVQD (reference sequence). The CDR3 DNA sequence: TGCGCCAGCAGTGAGAACAGGCTCGTTGGCTACACCTTC. This sequence encodes CASSENRLVGYTF.